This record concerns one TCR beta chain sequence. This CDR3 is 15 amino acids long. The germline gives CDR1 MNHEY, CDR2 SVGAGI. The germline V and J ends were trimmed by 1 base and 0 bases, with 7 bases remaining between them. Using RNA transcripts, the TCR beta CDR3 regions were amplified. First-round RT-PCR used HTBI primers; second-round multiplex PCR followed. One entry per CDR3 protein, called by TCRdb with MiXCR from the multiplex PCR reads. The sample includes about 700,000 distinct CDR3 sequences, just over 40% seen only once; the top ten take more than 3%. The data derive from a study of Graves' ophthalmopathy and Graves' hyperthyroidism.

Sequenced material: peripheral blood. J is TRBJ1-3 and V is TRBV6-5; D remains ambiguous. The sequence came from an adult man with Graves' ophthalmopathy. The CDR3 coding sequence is TGTGCCAGCAGTTACTATCTCCTCTCTGGAAACACCATATATTTT. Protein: CASSYYLLSGNTIYF.